The rows below give T cell receptor beta chains drawn from one sample of a study of cytomegalovirus exposure and HLA in healthy donors. The data were produced by immunoSEQ multiplex PCR, yet TCRdb's version contains in-frame clones alone and is incomplete. In the table there are over 90,000 clones, over 80% of which are singletons. The specimen sequenced was PBMCs. The origin of the receptors is a man in his forties or fifties in good health and CMV-seronegative. CDR3s include the opening cysteine and the closing phenylalanine or tryptophan. Fields, in order: V gene, D gene, clone size, J gene, CDR3 DNA, CDR3 protein. The D gene is left open where the match is weak. Part of the rows lack a size; the others show once, few, many or a class for expanded clones.

v_call: TRBV2; d_call: TRBD1; clone_size: .; j_call: TRBJ2-7; cdr3_nt: TGTGCCAGCAGGACAGGGGACGAGCAGTACTTC; cdr3_aa: CASRTGDEQYF
v_call: TRBV7-9; d_call: .; clone_size: .; j_call: TRBJ1-2; cdr3_nt: TGTGCCAGCAGCGCCACCCGGGGGGGAGGAATGGTCTATGGCTACACCTTC; cdr3_aa: CASSATRGGGMVYGYTF
v_call: TRBV19; d_call: TRBD1; clone_size: .; j_call: TRBJ2-7; cdr3_nt: TGTGCCAGTAGTACCCACGGACAGGCCGCTACCTACGAGCAGTACTTC; cdr3_aa: CASSTHGQAATYEQYF
v_call: TRBV7-6; d_call: .; clone_size: .; j_call: TRBJ1-4; cdr3_nt: TGTGCCAGCAGCTTAGATCGCGGAGGTAATGAAAAACTGTTTTTT; cdr3_aa: CASSLDRGGNEKLFF
v_call: TRBV5-4; d_call: .; clone_size: .; j_call: TRBJ2-1; cdr3_nt: TGTGCCAGCAGCTTGGGGGGTGGGGACTGGTTCTTC; cdr3_aa: CASSLGGGDWFF
v_call: TRBV7-9; d_call: .; clone_size: few; j_call: TRBJ2-7; cdr3_nt: TGTGCCAGCAGCTTAGCGGGGGGAGGCAACGAGCAGTACTTC; cdr3_aa: CASSLAGGGNEQYF
v_call: TRBV4-1; d_call: TRBD1; clone_size: .; j_call: TRBJ2-5; cdr3_nt: TGCGCCAGCAGCCAATACGGACAGGGTCGGGAGACCCAGTACTTC; cdr3_aa: CASSQYGQGRETQYF
v_call: TRBV4-1; d_call: TRBD1; clone_size: .; j_call: TRBJ1-2; cdr3_nt: TGCGCCAGCAGCCGGCAGGGGGACTATGGCTACACCTTC; cdr3_aa: CASSRQGDYGYTF
v_call: TRBV6-4; d_call: TRBD2; clone_size: .; j_call: TRBJ2-3; cdr3_nt: TGTGCCAGCAGCGGGAGGACTAGCGGGGATACGCAGTATTTT; cdr3_aa: CASSGRTSGDTQYF
v_call: TRBV19; d_call: .; clone_size: .; j_call: TRBJ1-1; cdr3_nt: TGTGCCAGTAGTATTCGGGACTTCAACACTGAAGCTTTCTTT; cdr3_aa: CASSIRDFNTEAFF
v_call: TRBV11-2; d_call: TRBD2; clone_size: few; j_call: TRBJ2-3; cdr3_nt: TGTGCCAGCAGCTTAGCTTGGACTAGCGGGGGGTACACAGATACGCAGTATTTT; cdr3_aa: CASSLAWTSGGYTDTQYF
v_call: TRBV10-1; d_call: .; clone_size: .; j_call: TRBJ2-5; cdr3_nt: TGCGCCAGCAGTGCCGGGACACAGAGGGAGACCCAGTACTTC; cdr3_aa: CASSAGTQRETQYF
v_call: TRBV4-3; d_call: .; clone_size: few; j_call: TRBJ1-4; cdr3_nt: TGCGCCAGTCAAACATCCGGTCGGTCGGGGGAAAAACTGTTTTTT; cdr3_aa: CASQTSGRSGEKLFF
v_call: TRBV19; d_call: .; clone_size: .; j_call: TRBJ2-7; cdr3_nt: TGTGCCAGTAGGCAAACAGGGATGAGCTACGAGCAGTACTTC; cdr3_aa: CASRQTGMSYEQYF
v_call: TRBV2; d_call: .; clone_size: once; j_call: TRBJ1-1; cdr3_nt: TGTGCCAGCAGTGAGGGCAGGGGCACTGAAGCTTTCTTT; cdr3_aa: CASSEGRGTEAFF
v_call: TRBV11-1; d_call: .; clone_size: .; j_call: TRBJ1-1; cdr3_nt: TGTGCCAGCAGCTCACCCAGGGACCGACCCGGGGGCACTGAAGCTTTCTTT; cdr3_aa: CASSSPRDRPGGTEAFF
v_call: TRBV9; d_call: TRBD1; clone_size: few; j_call: TRBJ1-2; cdr3_nt: TGTGCCAGCAAACAGGGGGTAGCCCCTAACTATGGCTACACCTTC; cdr3_aa: CASKQGVAPNYGYTF
v_call: TRBV7-3; d_call: .; clone_size: .; j_call: TRBJ1-2; cdr3_nt: TGTGCCAGCAGCCAACGGACGAACAGGGTAAATGGCTACACCTTC; cdr3_aa: CASSQRTNRVNGYTF
v_call: TRBV7-2; d_call: .; clone_size: .; j_call: TRBJ1-3; cdr3_nt: TGTGCCAGCAGACTAGGGGTGGGACTGTATCTGCCCCATGGAAACACCATATATTTT; cdr3_aa: CASRLGVGLYLPHGNTIYF
v_call: TRBV19; d_call: TRBD1; clone_size: .; j_call: TRBJ1-2; cdr3_nt: TGTGCCAGTAGTACAGACAGGGTTGGCTACACCTTC; cdr3_aa: CASSTDRVGYTF
v_call: TRBV7-8; d_call: .; clone_size: .; j_call: TRBJ1-6; cdr3_nt: TGTGCCAGCAGCTTAGAAGGCAGGGATAATTCACCCCTCCACTTT; cdr3_aa: CASSLEGRDNSPLHF
v_call: TRBV7-9; d_call: .; clone_size: .; j_call: TRBJ2-7; cdr3_nt: TGTGCCAGCAGCTTATCGCCCAGCCAGGGTCTCTACGAGCAGTACTTC; cdr3_aa: CASSLSPSQGLYEQYF
v_call: TRBV4-2; d_call: TRBD1; clone_size: few; j_call: TRBJ1-2; cdr3_nt: TGTGCCAGCAGCCAGACAGGGGGCGCGATGAATGGCTACACCTTC; cdr3_aa: CASSQTGGAMNGYTF
v_call: TRBV5-6; d_call: TRBD1; clone_size: once; j_call: TRBJ2-1; cdr3_nt: TGTGCCAGCAGCTTGGTAAGGACAGGGGGCGCCTACAATGAGCAGTTCTTC; cdr3_aa: CASSLVRTGGAYNEQFF
v_call: TRBV11-2; d_call: TRBD2; clone_size: .; j_call: TRBJ2-3; cdr3_nt: TGTGCCAGCAGCCCCCAAATAGCGGGGGGGTTGGATACGCAGTATTTT; cdr3_aa: CASSPQIAGGLDTQYF
v_call: TRBV6-1; d_call: .; clone_size: .; j_call: TRBJ1-2; cdr3_nt: TGTGCCAGCAGGGGATCCGACAGGCCCTATGGCTACACCTTC; cdr3_aa: CASRGSDRPYGYTF
v_call: TRBV18; d_call: TRBD2; clone_size: .; j_call: TRBJ2-1; cdr3_nt: TGTGCCAGCTCACCCCTAGCGGGGGGGCTGGGTGATGAGCAGTTCTTC; cdr3_aa: CASSPLAGGLGDEQFF
v_call: TRBV5-1; d_call: TRBD2; clone_size: .; j_call: TRBJ2-6; cdr3_nt: TGCGCCAGCAGCTTGGACACACTAGCGGGGGCCTCCTCTGGGGCCAACGTCCTGACTTTC; cdr3_aa: CASSLDTLAGASSGANVLTF
v_call: TRBV19; d_call: TRBD2; clone_size: .; j_call: TRBJ2-7; cdr3_nt: TGTGCCAGTAGTATTGGGGCTTCGGGGGGGTCCTACGAGCAGTACTTC; cdr3_aa: CASSIGASGGSYEQYF
v_call: TRBV14; d_call: TRBD1; clone_size: .; j_call: TRBJ1-2; cdr3_nt: TGTGCCAGCAGCCAAGGGCCAGGGGGATATGGCTACACCTTC; cdr3_aa: CASSQGPGGYGYTF
v_call: TRBV7-2; d_call: .; clone_size: .; j_call: TRBJ1-6; cdr3_nt: TGTGCCAGCAGCCAACAGACAGGCTCCAATTCACCCCTCCACTTT; cdr3_aa: CASSQQTGSNSPLHF
v_call: TRBV19; d_call: .; clone_size: few; j_call: TRBJ1-5; cdr3_nt: TGTGCCAGTAGTATAAGGGTTTGGGGCGCGGTCAATCAGCCCCAGCATTTT; cdr3_aa: CASSIRVWGAVNQPQHF
v_call: TRBV5-4; d_call: TRBD1; clone_size: .; j_call: TRBJ1-1; cdr3_nt: TGTGCCAGCAGCTATCGCCCGGACAGGGGGCGAACTGAAGCTTTCTTT; cdr3_aa: CASSYRPDRGRTEAFF
v_call: TRBV2; d_call: .; clone_size: .; j_call: TRBJ1-2; cdr3_nt: TGTGCCAGCACACCCGGAGGTTTCAACTATGGCTACACCTTC; cdr3_aa: CASTPGGFNYGYTF
v_call: TRBV19; d_call: .; clone_size: .; j_call: TRBJ2-7; cdr3_nt: TGTGCCAGTAGTATGGAGATCAATTTCGGGCAGTACTTC; cdr3_aa: CASSMEINFGQYF
v_call: TRBV7-6; d_call: .; clone_size: .; j_call: TRBJ1-5; cdr3_nt: TGTGCCAGCAGCTTAGCAGGAGATCAGCCCCAGCATTTT; cdr3_aa: CASSLAGDQPQHF
v_call: TRBV14; d_call: TRBD1; clone_size: .; j_call: TRBJ1-1; cdr3_nt: TGTGCCAGCAGTCCTACAGGGGGGTGGGCTGAAGCTTTCTTT; cdr3_aa: CASSPTGGWAEAFF
v_call: TRBV5-4; d_call: TRBD1; clone_size: .; j_call: TRBJ1-1; cdr3_nt: TGTGCCAGCAGCTTGTCTGGGGACAGGGACACTGAAGCTTTCTTT; cdr3_aa: CASSLSGDRDTEAFF
v_call: TRBV19; d_call: .; clone_size: .; j_call: TRBJ1-1; cdr3_nt: TGTGCCAGTAGTATTGGGGCTGTAAGGAGCACTGAAGCTTTCTTT; cdr3_aa: CASSIGAVRSTEAFF
v_call: TRBV14; d_call: .; clone_size: .; j_call: TRBJ2-5; cdr3_nt: TGTGCCAGCAGCCCTCAGGGTGCGCGAAGGGAGACCCAGTACTTC; cdr3_aa: CASSPQGARRETQYF
v_call: TRBV5-1; d_call: .; clone_size: .; j_call: TRBJ2-5; cdr3_nt: TGCGCCAGCAGCGTCACAGGGGGGGCAGAGACCCAGTACTTC; cdr3_aa: CASSVTGGAETQYF
v_call: TRBV25-1; d_call: .; clone_size: .; j_call: TRBJ2-3; cdr3_nt: TGTGCCAGCGCCCGGGACTTCTCCCCAGATACGCAGTATTTT; cdr3_aa: CASARDFSPDTQYF
v_call: TRBV7-6; d_call: TRBD1; clone_size: .; j_call: TRBJ2-1; cdr3_nt: TGTGCCAGCAGCTGGACAGGGGAAAATGAGCAGTTCTTC; cdr3_aa: CASSWTGENEQFF
v_call: TRBV27; d_call: TRBD1; clone_size: .; j_call: TRBJ2-7; cdr3_nt: TGTGCCAGCAGTTTATTCGGACAGGGACCCTACGAGCAGTACTTC; cdr3_aa: CASSLFGQGPYEQYF
v_call: TRBV5-1; d_call: .; clone_size: .; j_call: TRBJ1-3; cdr3_nt: TGCGCCAGCGGCAAGGGGAACACCATATATTTT; cdr3_aa: CASGKGNTIYF
v_call: TRBV2; d_call: TRBD1; clone_size: .; j_call: TRBJ2-5; cdr3_nt: TGTGCCAGCAGCGCAACAGGGGCCCCTCGGGAGACCCAGTACTTC; cdr3_aa: CASSATGAPRETQYF
v_call: TRBV19; d_call: .; clone_size: .; j_call: TRBJ2-1; cdr3_nt: TGTGCCAGTAGTATTTCGGCTAGCGCGTATACCTACAATGAGCAGTTCTTC; cdr3_aa: CASSISASAYTYNEQFF
v_call: TRBV7-3; d_call: TRBD1; clone_size: .; j_call: TRBJ2-2; cdr3_nt: TGTGCCAGCAGCCCGGACAGGGTAATTAACACCGGGGAGCTGTTTTTT; cdr3_aa: CASSPDRVINTGELFF
v_call: TRBV5-4; d_call: .; clone_size: .; j_call: TRBJ1-2; cdr3_nt: TGTGCCAGCAGCTTTCGACAGGCGTACTATGGCTACACCTTC; cdr3_aa: CASSFRQAYYGYTF
v_call: TRBV19; d_call: TRBD1; clone_size: few; j_call: TRBJ1-1; cdr3_nt: TGTGCCAGTAGTACAGCAGGGGGTGGCACTGAAGCTTTCTTT; cdr3_aa: CASSTAGGGTEAFF
v_call: TRBV5-4; d_call: TRBD1; clone_size: once; j_call: TRBJ2-5; cdr3_nt: TGTGCCAGCAGCTCCATGACAGGGCAAGAGACCCAGTACTTC; cdr3_aa: CASSSMTGQETQYF
v_call: TRBV27; d_call: .; clone_size: .; j_call: TRBJ1-5; cdr3_nt: TGTGCCAGCAGTTTATCAGGGGAGGGGAATCAGCCCCAGCATTTT; cdr3_aa: CASSLSGEGNQPQHF
v_call: TRBV2; d_call: .; clone_size: .; j_call: TRBJ1-2; cdr3_nt: TGTGCCAGCGTCCCAGGGATGAGCTCTGGCTACACCTTC; cdr3_aa: CASVPGMSSGYTF
v_call: TRBV5-6; d_call: TRBD1; clone_size: .; j_call: TRBJ2-3; cdr3_nt: TGTGCCAGCAGCTGGGGACAGGGGATTGGAGATACGCAGTATTTT; cdr3_aa: CASSWGQGIGDTQYF
v_call: TRBV10-3; d_call: .; clone_size: .; j_call: TRBJ2-3; cdr3_nt: TGTGCCATCAGTGAGTCAGGAGCGGGTTCCACAGATACGCAGTATTTT; cdr3_aa: CAISESGAGSTDTQYF
v_call: TRBV5-8; d_call: TRBD1; clone_size: once; j_call: TRBJ2-3; cdr3_nt: TGTGCCAGCAGCCATGGGGACAGGGCAGATACGCAGTATTTT; cdr3_aa: CASSHGDRADTQYF
v_call: TRBV25-1; d_call: TRBD1; clone_size: few; j_call: TRBJ1-6; cdr3_nt: TGTGCCAGCAGTGAAGTCGGGACAGGCAATTCACCCCTCCACTTT; cdr3_aa: CASSEVGTGNSPLHF
v_call: TRBV6-5; d_call: .; clone_size: .; j_call: TRBJ1-6; cdr3_nt: TGTGCCAGCAGTTTCCCACAGGTCGGTCGATCACCCCTCCACTTT; cdr3_aa: CASSFPQVGRSPLHF